This T cell receptor beta chain was documented in a study of blood T cell repertoires in COVID-19. Authors' analysis steps: For nucleated cells, counts were estimated from reference gene primer amplification. TCRdb's table, derived via immunoSEQ multiplex PCR, lists solely in-frame clones and lacks some. The D gene and trimming were derived from the DNA, and the V and J assignments and clone size from that table. Of tens of thousands of clones listed, 84% are singletons. The CDR3 is 16 residues long. Germline V lookup: CDR1 MDHEN, CDR2 SYDVKM. V lost 3 bases and J lost 5; bases outside the gene matches: 10. This clone was counted once.

This TCR was recovered from a man between 60 and 70 years old with acute or convalescent COVID-19. This chain uses TRBV28 with TRBJ2-1; 7 positions match TRBD1. The specimen sequenced was peripheral blood. The DNA of the CDR3 is TGTGCCAGCAGTTTTTACGGGACAGTATTAAACAATGAGCAGTTCTTC. Translated: CASSFYGTVLNNEQFF.